A selection of T cell receptor beta chains follows, all from one sample in a study of cytomegalovirus exposure and HLA in healthy donors. Profiling relied on immunoSEQ multiplex PCR, and the TCRdb table lists in-frame clones only, not all of them. Among 180,000 or so clones listed, approximately 80% were seen once. The sequenced sample consisted of PBMCs. The receptors derive from a woman aged 45-65 years in good health and CMV-seronegative. Both conserved end residues are part of each CDR3. Only part of the rows carry a size: once, few, many, or a class if the clone is expanded.

clone_size	v_call	j_call	cdr3_aa
NA	TRBV29-1	TRBJ1-1	CSVNRGTEAFF
NA	TRBV30	TRBJ1-2	CAWSDLGARLDGYTF
NA	TRBV7-2	TRBJ1-3	CASSLFGTAGNTIYF
once	TRBV6-6	TRBJ1-1	CASTPGMNTEAFF
NA	TRBV4-2	TRBJ1-5	CASSQDKTGNQPQHF
NA	TRBV7-8	TRBJ1-1	CASSLARGSQAFF
NA	TRBV6-6	TRBJ1-5	CASIPRGNSNQPQHF
NA	TRBV21-1	TRBJ2-5	CASSKGGVQETQYF
NA	TRBV28	TRBJ2-4	CASSSRGLVPKNIQYF
NA	TRBV9	TRBJ2-3	CASSEPRDRSTDTQYF
once	TRBV7-2	TRBJ2-1	CASSLDRGDEQFF
NA	TRBV7-2	TRBJ1-4	CASSPDRGRGEKLFF
NA	TRBV11-2	TRBJ2-7	CASSPLGREQYEQYF
NA	TRBV19	TRBJ2-1	CASSGQPRDEQFF
NA	TRBV5-4	TRBJ2-7	CASSWGLASGEQYF
NA	TRBV5-1	TRBJ1-3	CASTASGGRSGNTIYF
NA	TRBV10-3	TRBJ1-5	CAISDQNQPQHF
NA	TRBV28	TRBJ1-4	CASSLGGRSEKLFF
NA	TRBV5-5	TRBJ2-7	CASSSPGQGGYEQYF
NA	TRBV11-3	TRBJ1-4	CASSLVQGANEKLFF
NA	TRBV5-1	TRBJ1-1	CASSLQQGMNTEAFF
few	TRBV19	TRBJ2-3	CASSMSQSTDTQYF
NA	TRBV7-8	TRBJ2-5	CASSSGLAGGQETQYF
few	TRBV19	TRBJ1-2	CASSISRRFYTF
once	TRBV7-9	TRBJ1-2	CASSYRADSYGYTF
NA	TRBV6-5	TRBJ1-1	CASRFRGENTEAFF
NA	TRBV5-6	TRBJ2-7	CASSLKTGTYEQYF
few	TRBV30	TRBJ2-1	CAWSGGSATYNEQFF
few	TRBV6-6	TRBJ2-2	CASSSFSGELFF
NA	TRBV29-1	TRBJ2-1	CSVPLAVRGEQFF
NA	TRBV29-1	TRBJ2-1	CSVGLAGLYNEQFF
few	TRBV30	TRBJ1-2	CAGRRDGYTF
NA	TRBV5-6	TRBJ2-5	CASSLGAGTGRETQYF
once	TRBV27	TRBJ2-7	CASGRGAGVFYEQYF
NA	TRBV7-8	TRBJ1-1	CASSPGQGNTEAFF
NA	TRBV7-8	TRBJ2-3	CASSERGYTDTQYF
NA	TRBV5-5	TRBJ1-5	CASSLEQGNQPQHF
once	TRBV5-8	TRBJ1-5	CASSPGQVFSNQPQHF
NA	TRBV2	TRBJ1-5	CASTQRPQGWVSDQPQHF
NA	TRBV11-2	TRBJ2-5	CASSLDGGTQYF
NA	TRBV18	TRBJ2-7	CASSPWRGIDEQYF
NA	TRBV5-1	TRBJ2-5	CASWTGHQETQYF
NA	TRBV5-1	TRBJ2-5	CASSGTSGQETQYF
NA	TRBV28	TRBJ1-2	CASSPLHSGYTF
NA	TRBV28	TRBJ1-5	CASSLMDRGFQPQHF
NA	TRBV19	TRBJ2-7	CASSRTSGSSYEQYF
NA	TRBV19	TRBJ1-2	CASSMGARSSGYTF
NA	TRBV29-1	TRBJ2-7	CSVVHPSNYEQYF
NA	TRBV5-6	TRBJ2-3	CASAKQTSGSNAQYF
NA	TRBV23-1	TRBJ2-5	CASTQWQGVRETQYF
NA	TRBV6-1	TRBJ1-2	CASRQTTENYGYTF
NA	TRBV5-6	TRBJ2-4	CASSLQGAKNIQYF
NA	TRBV29-1	TRBJ2-1	CSCLGVNSYNEQFF
once	TRBV28	TRBJ2-3	CASRDSLVDTQYF
NA	TRBV4-1	TRBJ2-7	CASSQDQNRDEQYF
NA	TRBV7-2	TRBJ1-2	CASSLDSRIKTNYGYTF
NA	TRBV2	TRBJ1-3	CASSQNSGNTIYF
NA	TRBV19	TRBJ1-5	CASSFSQGNQPQHF
NA	TRBV28	TRBJ1-2	CASSLGIVNYGYTF
NA	TRBV7-9	TRBJ2-1	CASSLGGGYNEQFF